The next 30 T cell receptor beta chains were all read from a single sample in a study of blood T cell repertoires in COVID-19. Method: immunoSEQ multiplex PCR; TCRdb's copy keeps in-frame clones and lacks some. The table has a few hundred thousand clones, around 87% seen once. The sequenced material came from peripheral blood. The receptors here all came from a man in his late teens or twenties with active or convalescent COVID-19.

The chain joins TRBV2 to TRBJ1-5; TRBD1 aligns across 7 bases. The CDR3 contains 14 residues. Trimming at V came to 4 bases and at J to 7 bases, leaving 7 bases not matched to a gene. The V gene's germline CDR1 is SNHLY and CDR2 FYNNEI. The CDR3 here is CASSAGGWGQPQHF. The CDR3 region has the DNA TGTGCCAGCAGTGCAGGGGGGTGGGGACAGCCCCAGCATTTT.

This chain uses TRBV5-1 with TRBJ1-4; possible D gene TRBD1, 6 bases. CDR1 is SGHRS and CDR2 is YFSETQ in the germline V gene. The ends were cut back, 0 bases at V and 3 bases at J, with 9 bases in the middle. The CDR3 extends over 15 amino acids. The CDR3 spells CASSLGGQPNEKLFF. CDR3 nucleotides: TGCGCCAGCAGCTTGGGAGGACAGCCTAATGAAAAACTGTTTTTT. Drawing the rest from reference TRBV5-1 and TRBJ1-4, the complete variable domain is KAGVTQTPRYLIKTRGQQVTLSCSPISGHRSVSWYQQTPGQGLQFLFEYFSETQRNKGNFPGRFSGRQFSNSRSEMNVSTLELGDSALYLCASSLGGQPNEKLFFGSGTQLSVL.

The V gene is TRBV25-1, the J gene TRBJ2-3; D may be TRBD2 (7 bases). This CDR3 comprises 15 residues. Trimming pared 3 bases from V and 5 bases from J, leaving 15 bases between. The V gene's germline CDR1 is MGHDK and CDR2 SYGVNS. The DNA for the CDR3 is TGTGCCAGCAGTGATTCGGGGGGCCCACGAGATACGCAGTATTTT. It is translated as CASSDSGGPRDTQYF.

The chain uses TRBV9 and TRBJ2-2; 7 nucleotides line up with TRBD1. V shed 0 bases and J 4 bases; nucleotides not matched to a gene: 3. The CDR3 runs to 15 residues. Germline CDR1 is SGDLS and CDR2 is YYNGEE. The CDR3 region has the DNA TGTGCCAGCAGCGTAGGGGCAGGGGGCACCGGGGAGCTGTTTTTT. Amino acid sequence: CASSVGAGGTGELFF. The whole variable domain, remainder taken from reference TRBV9 and TRBJ2-2, is DSGVTQTPKHLITATGQRVTLRCSPRSGDLSVYWYQQSLDQGLQFLIQYYNGEERAKGNILERFSAQQFPDLHSELNLSSLELGDSALYFCASSVGAGGTGELFFGEGSRLTVL.

The chain combines TRBV7-2 with TRBJ2-7; D possibly corresponds to TRBD2 (6 bases). The CDR3 extends over 12 amino acids. In germline, CDR1 is SGHTA, CDR2 FQGNSA. Between the trimmed V and J ends, which lost 5 bases and 4 bases, there was a span of 9 bases. CDR3 sequence: CASSLSGYEQYF. CDR3 nucleotide sequence: TGTGCCAGCAGCCTTAGCGGTTACGAGCAGTACTTC.

This chain uses TRBV5-4 with TRBJ1-2; D is possibly TRBD1 (5 bases). V lost 0 bases to trimming and J lost 1 base, with 10 bases between them. Germline V gene data show CDR1 as SGHNT and CDR2 as YYREEE (reference sequence). This CDR3 is 15 amino acids long. This chain's CDR3 is CASSLVAGDNYGYTF. CDR3 DNA sequence: TGTGCCAGCAGCTTGGTAGCGGGGGATAACTATGGCTACACCTTC.

The V and J genes are TRBV6-2 or TRBV6-3 and TRBJ1-5, with TRBD1 identical over 7 bases. CDR1 is MNHEY, CDR2 SVGEGT, per germline. This CDR3 region has 17 residues. V trimming: 0 bases; J trimming: 7 bases; junction bases outside the gene matches: 12. The CDR3 sequence is CASSYSSDRWLGQPQHF. The CDR3 nucleotides are TGTGCCAGCAGTTACTCTTCGGACAGGTGGCTGGGACAGCCCCAGCATTTT.

This chain links TRBV24-1 with TRBJ1-4; D gene unclear. The ends were cut back, 4 bases at V and 5 bases at J, with 10 bases in the middle. CDR3 length: 14 residues. Looked up from germline, CDR1 is KGHDR and CDR2 is SFDVKD. The CDR3 is CATSDLQVNEKLFF. In DNA, the CDR3 is TGTGCCACCAGTGACCTTCAGGTGAATGAAAAACTGTTTTTT.

The chain links TRBV7-9 to TRBJ2-7; D ambiguous. This CDR3 contains 13 residues. Germline V CDR1 and CDR2: SEHNR, FQNEAQ (reference sequence). Trimming stripped 3 bases from V and 2 bases from J, with 8 bases between. The CDR3 is CASSFGLAYEQYF. In DNA, the CDR3 is TGTGCCAGCAGCTTTGGCCTGGCCTACGAGCAGTACTTC.

This clone was observed once. V and J are TRBV19 and TRBJ1-1; maybe TRBD1 (5 bases). The V gene lost 7 bases and the J gene lost 7 bases, with 13 bases spanning the gap. Germline V gene data show CDR1 as LNHDA and CDR2 as SQIVND (reference sequence). There are 12 residues in the CDR3. The CDR3 DNA reads TGTGCCAGTAATAGCGGGGCCTTTGAAGCTTTCTTT. Translation gives CASNSGAFEAFF.

The gene calls are TRBV7-7 and TRBJ2-5, with D perhaps TRBD2 (6 bases). The CDR3 sequence is 10 residues long. The germline gives CDR1 SSHAT, CDR2 FNYEAQ (reference sequence). The CDR3 is CASGGETQYF. CDR3 DNA sequence: TGTGCTAGCGGAGGCGAGACCCAGTACTTC.

V and J are TRBV27 and TRBJ1-5; D possibly corresponds to TRBD1 (6 bases). CDR3 size: 14 residues. Per the germline V gene, CDR1 is MNHEY and CDR2 is SMNVEV (reference sequence). The V end was cut by 4 bases, the J end by 5 bases, with 12 bases between. DNA for the CDR3: TGTGCCAGCAGTTCCGGGGGGGCCGATCAGCCCCAGCATTTT. Its protein is CASSSGGADQPQHF.

The count of this clone is one. The CDR3 protein is CASSSTLAGHNEKLFF. CDR3 nucleotide sequence: TGTGCCAGCAGCAGTACGCTGGCGGGTCATAATGAAAAACTGTTTTTT. The chain uses TRBV3-1 (or the pseudogene TRBV3-2) and TRBJ1-4; no definite D call. The germline V and J ends were trimmed by 5 bases and 4 bases, with 17 bases remaining between them. In germline, CDR1 is LGHDT, CDR2 YNNKEL (reference sequence). The CDR3 runs to 16 residues.

This clone was picked up one time. CDR3 sequence: CASTRDRVTKNIQYF. The CDR3, as DNA: TGCGCCAGCACCCGGGACAGGGTAACCAAAAACATTCAGTACTTC. The chain couples TRBV10-2 to TRBJ2-4; 9 nucleotides match TRBD1. The CDR3 extends over 15 amino acids. Germline CDR1 reads WSHSY; CDR2 reads SAAADI. V lost 7 bases and J lost 2; bases outside the gene matches: 6.

The J gene is TRBJ1-5, the V gene TRBV5-1; D possibly corresponds to TRBD1 (5 bases). Looked up from germline, CDR1 is SGHRS and CDR2 is YFSETQ. With 0 bases removed from V and 2 bases from J, the gap between germline ends came to 9 bases. There are 15 residues in the CDR3. CDR3 residues: CASSLAGEGNQPQHF. The DNA for the CDR3 is TGCGCCAGCAGCTTGGCGGGGGAAGGCAATCAGCCCCAGCATTTT.

This clone has a single count. This chain uses TRBV7-9 with TRBJ2-7; D might be TRBD1 (6 bases). The CDR3 covers 16 residues. V was clipped by 6 bases and J by 3 bases, with 21 bases between them. Germline values: CDR1 SEHNR, CDR2 FQNEAQ (reference sequence). This CDR3 reads CASRTDVDSFFYEQYF. The CDR3 DNA reads as TGTGCCAGCAGAACCGACGTGGACAGCTTCTTCTACGAGCAGTACTTC.

The gene calls are TRBV12-3 or TRBV12-4 and TRBJ2-7; no clear D. This CDR3 comprises 12 residues. Trimming left V 4 bases short and J 1 base short, with 5 bases between. The CDR3 DNA is TGTGCCAGCAGTTACGGTTCCTACGAGCAGTACTTC. This encodes CASSYGSYEQYF.

CDR3 in DNA: TGTGCCAGCAGTGAAGCGCGAGGGAGGTCGGGCTATGGCTACACCTTC. Residues: CASSEARGRSGYGYTF. The chain joins TRBV2 to TRBJ1-2; no clear D gene. CDR3 length equals 16 residues. V was trimmed by 0 bases and J by 4 bases, leaving 15 bases between them. Germline assignment: CDR1 SNHLY and CDR2 FYNNEI. Variable domain in full (rest from reference TRBV2 and TRBJ1-2): EPEVTQTPSHQVTQMGQEVILRCVPISNHLYFYWYRQILGQKVEFLVSFYNNEISEKSEIFDDQFSVERPDGSNFTLKIRSTKLEDSAMYFCASSEARGRSGYGYTFGSGTRLTVV.

The rearrangement uses TRBV10-1 and TRBJ2-1; D may be TRBD1 (5 bases). V was clipped by 6 bases and J by 6 bases, with 12 bases between them. CDR1 and CDR2 from the germline V gene are WNHNN and SYGVQD (reference sequence). The CDR3 consists of 13 residues. The CDR3 nucleotides read TGCGCCAGCAGAGGACAAATTTCCAATGAGCAGTTCTTC. This translates into CASRGQISNEQFF.

The rearrangement links TRBV6-5 to TRBJ2-7, with 7 bases aligning to TRBD1. The V and J ends lost 4 bases and 3 bases, in that order; junction bases with no gene match: 12. The CDR3 is 16 residues long. Germline CDR1 reads MNHEY; CDR2 reads SVGAGI. CDR3 nucleotides: TGTGCCAGCAGTTCAATGCGACAGGGCTCATTCTACGAGCAGTACTTC. It translates to CASSSMRQGSFYEQYF.

This clone was seen once. V usage is TRBV18 and J usage is TRBJ2-3, with D possibly being TRBD2 (6 bases). CDR1 is KGHSH and CDR2 is LQKENI in the germline V gene. The CDR3 has 17 amino acids. V was clipped by 2 bases and J by 1 base, with 16 bases between them. This CDR3 is CASSPNGGARRTDTQYF. CDR3 DNA sequence: TGTGCCAGCTCACCAAATGGCGGGGCGCGGCGCACAGATACGCAGTATTTT.

This chain uses TRBV6-6 with TRBJ2-2; 7 bases align to TRBD2. Germline V gene lookup returns CDR1 MNHNY and CDR2 SVGAGI (reference sequence). Germline trimming cut 5 bases from V and 1 base from J; bases unmatched to any gene: 4. The CDR3 spans 15 residues. The CDR3 DNA follows: TGTGCCAGCAGTCCTGGCGGGGGGAACACCGGGGAGCTGTTTTTT. This translates into CASSPGGGNTGELFF.

Remarks on this clone: The junction differs from germline at one of its ends, possibly a read error. The genes are TRBV11-2 and TRBJ1-6, with D possibly being TRBD1 (6 bases). The CDR3 is 15 residues long. Germline V gives CDR1 SGHAT, CDR2 FQNNGV. In DNA form, the CDR3 reads TGTGCCGGCAGCTTAGGGAAGAGGGGGAATTCACCCCTCCACTTT. Protein sequence: CAGSLGKRGNSPLHF.

In its sample, this clone was seen many times. This rearrangement joins TRBV11-2 to TRBJ2-7; the D is unclear. The CDR3 runs to 17 residues. V lost 5 bases, J lost 4 bases, and 24 bases lay in between. Germline-derived CDR1 and CDR2 are SGHAT and FQNNGV. CDR3 amino acids: CASSPIDRQGRPYEQYF. CDR3 DNA: TGTGCCAGCAGCCCAATTGACCGACAAGGCAGACCGTACGAGCAGTACTTC. The full variable domain, with the rest looked up from reference TRBV11-2 and TRBJ2-7, is EAGVAQSPRYKIIEKRQSVAFWCNPISGHATLYWYQQILGQGPKLLIQFQNNGVVDDSQLPKDRFSAERLKGVDSTLKIQPAKLEDSAVYLCASSPIDRQGRPYEQYFGPGTRLTVT.

CDR3 protein: CASSLEGPEPQHF. CDR3 coding DNA: TGCGCCAGCAGCTTGGAGGGGCCCGAGCCCCAGCATTTT. The V gene is TRBV5-1, the J gene TRBJ1-5; weak D call: TRBD1 (5 bases). Trimming removed 0 bases at V and 8 bases at J, with 9 bases between. The CDR3 spans 13 residues. Germline lookup yields CDR1 SGHRS and CDR2 YFSETQ.

The V call is TRBV11-1, the J call TRBJ1-2; a possible D gene is TRBD1 (5 bases). CDR1 and CDR2 from the germline V gene are SGHAT and FQDESV (reference sequence). The germline V and J ends were trimmed by 3 bases and 4 bases, with 9 bases remaining between them. There are 13 residues in the CDR3. The DNA of the CDR3 is TGTGCCAGCAGCTTTGGGGCGCTCTATGGCTACACCTTC. Amino acid sequence: CASSFGALYGYTF.

This clone has only one observation. J is TRBJ2-7 and V is TRBV5-1, with 9 bases that match TRBD1. CDR1 and CDR2 from the germline V gene are SGHRS and YFSETQ. Losses at the gene ends were 4 bases for V and 2 bases for J; bases not matched to a gene: 7. CDR3 size: 15 residues. CDR3 in DNA: TGCGCCAGCAGCCCGCTGGGACAGGGAGCCTACGAGCAGTACTTC. It encodes CASSPLGQGAYEQYF.

The J gene is TRBJ1-3, the V gene TRBV7-2, with D possibly matching TRBD1 (5 bases). V was cut by 1 base and J by 8 bases, with 12 bases left in between. The CDR3 sequence is 14 residues long. Germline CDR1 SGHTA, CDR2 FQGNSA. The CDR3 DNA reads as TGTGCCAGCAGCTTAGATGGGGCGGGGTACACCATATATTTT. Protein: CASSLDGAGYTIYF.

The rearrangement uses TRBV5-1 and TRBJ2-7; D is perhaps TRBD1 (7 bases). Deletions cut 1 base from V and 0 bases from J, with 17 bases between. Germline CDR1 SGHRS, CDR2 YFSETQ. The CDR3 loop spans 17 amino acids. The CDR3 loop is CASSLRSTGDSSYEQYF. The CDR3 coding sequence is TGCGCCAGCAGCTTGAGATCTACGGGGGACAGCTCCTACGAGCAGTACTTC. The full variable domain, with the rest looked up from reference TRBV5-1 and TRBJ2-7, is KAGVTQTPRYLIKTRGQQVTLSCSPISGHRSVSWYQQTPGQGLQFLFEYFSETQRNKGNFPGRFSGRQFSNSRSEMNVSTLELGDSALYLCASSLRSTGDSSYEQYFGPGTRLTVT.

The chain is built from TRBV10-3 and TRBJ2-4, with 7 bases aligning to TRBD2. This CDR3 contains 16 residues. The trim removed 1 base at V and 1 base at J, leaving 4 bases unmatched. Germline V lookup: CDR1 ENHRY, CDR2 SYGVKD. The CDR3 sequence: CAISEWREGAKNIQYF. CDR3 DNA: TGTGCCATCAGTGAGTGGAGGGAGGGGGCCAAAAACATTCAGTACTTC.